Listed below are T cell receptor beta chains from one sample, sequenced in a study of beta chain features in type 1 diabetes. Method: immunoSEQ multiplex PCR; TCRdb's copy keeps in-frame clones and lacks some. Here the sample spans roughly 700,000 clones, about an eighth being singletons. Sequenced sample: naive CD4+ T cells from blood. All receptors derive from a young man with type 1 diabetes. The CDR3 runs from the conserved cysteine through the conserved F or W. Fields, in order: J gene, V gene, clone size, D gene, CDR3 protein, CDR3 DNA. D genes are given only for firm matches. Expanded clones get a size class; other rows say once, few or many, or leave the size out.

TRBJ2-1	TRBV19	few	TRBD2	CASSFTGLAVEQFF	TGTGCCAGTAGTTTTACCGGACTAGCAGTTGAGCAGTTCTTC
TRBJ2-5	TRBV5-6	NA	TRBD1	CASSRDRGETQYF	TGTGCCAGCAGCAGGGACAGGGGAGAGACCCAGTACTTC
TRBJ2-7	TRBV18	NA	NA	CASSSGVNEQYF	TGTGCCAGCTCCTCCGGGGTAAACGAGCAGTACTTC
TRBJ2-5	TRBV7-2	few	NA	CASSLPLPQAYF	TGTGCCAGCAGCCTACCCCTCCCGCAAGCGTACTTC
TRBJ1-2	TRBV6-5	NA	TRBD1	CASSPRQGRGYTF	TGTGCCAGCAGCCCCCGACAGGGTAGGGGCTACACCTTC
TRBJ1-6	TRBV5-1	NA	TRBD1	CASSPDRGSLSSPLHF	TGCGCCAGCAGTCCTGACAGGGGGTCCCTCAGTTCACCCCTCCACTTT
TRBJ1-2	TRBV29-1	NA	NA	CSADNQGYGYTF	TGCAGCGCCGATAACCAGGGTTATGGCTACACCTTC
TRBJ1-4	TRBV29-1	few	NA	CSAWTETNEKLFF	TGCAGCGCCTGGACAGAAACTAATGAAAAACTGTTTTTT
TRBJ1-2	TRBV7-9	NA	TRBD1	CASSPRQGSNYGYTF	TGTGCCAGCAGCCCTCGACAGGGTTCTAACTATGGCTACACCTTC
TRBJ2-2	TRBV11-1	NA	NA	CASSQTENTGELFF	TGTGCCAGCAGTCAAACAGAGAACACCGGGGAGCTGTTTTTT
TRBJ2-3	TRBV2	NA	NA	CASRGEDTQYF	TGTGCCAGCAGGGGGGAGGATACGCAGTATTTT
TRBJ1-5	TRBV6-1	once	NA	CASSDSNQPQHF	TGTGCCAGCAGTGATAGCAATCAGCCCCAGCATTTT
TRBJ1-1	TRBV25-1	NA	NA	CASSTSYTEAFF	TGTGCCAGCAGTACCTCCTACACTGAAGCTTTCTTT
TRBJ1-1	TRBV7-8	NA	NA	CASSPRRANTEAFF	TGTGCCAGCAGCCCCCGCAGGGCGAACACTGAAGCTTTCTTT
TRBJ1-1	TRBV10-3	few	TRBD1	CAISQWDRGLSLGAFF	TGTGCCATCAGTCAATGGGACAGGGGTCTTTCGCTTGGGGCTTTCTTT
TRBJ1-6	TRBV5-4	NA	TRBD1	CASSPGTDREYSPLHF	TGTGCCAGCAGCCCTGGAACCGACAGGGAATATTCACCCCTCCACTTT
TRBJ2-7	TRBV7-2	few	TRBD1	CASSLGTGTFYEQYF	TGTGCCAGCAGCCTTGGGACAGGGACGTTCTACGAGCAGTACTTC
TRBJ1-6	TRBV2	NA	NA	CASSEGGGPVGSPLHF	TGTGCCAGCAGTGAAGGTGGGGGCCCGGTGGGATCACCCCTCCACTTT
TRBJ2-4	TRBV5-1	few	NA	CASSFGGVDIQYF	TGCGCCAGCAGCTTCGGTGGTGTGGACATTCAGTACTTC
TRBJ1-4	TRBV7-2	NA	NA	CASRSPTIQELFF	TGTGCCAGCAGATCCCCTACTATACAGGAACTGTTTTTT
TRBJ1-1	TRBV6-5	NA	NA	CASSYIPQGYTEAFF	TGTGCCAGCAGTTATATTCCACAGGGTTACACTGAAGCTTTCTTT
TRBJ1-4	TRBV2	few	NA	CASSTTTDRSEKLFF	TGTGCCAGCAGTACGACGACAGACAGGAGTGAAAAACTGTTTTTT
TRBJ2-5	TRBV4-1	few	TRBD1	CASSRTGLETQYF	TGCGCCAGCAGCCGGACAGGGCTGGAGACCCAGTACTTC
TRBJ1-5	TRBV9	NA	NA	CASSVGQGVDQPQHF	TGTGCCAGCAGCGTAGGGCAGGGCGTTGATCAGCCCCAGCATTTT
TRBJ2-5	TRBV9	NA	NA	CASSVGAGGNQETQYF	TGTGCCAGCAGCGTAGGGGCCGGGGGTAACCAAGAGACCCAGTACTTC
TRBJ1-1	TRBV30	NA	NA	CAWSGRRLTDRRTEAFF	TGTGCCTGGAGTGGTCGACGTTTGACAGATAGAAGGACTGAAGCTTTCTTT
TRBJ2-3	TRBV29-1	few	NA	CSVDGRNTDTQYF	TGCAGCGTTGACGGGCGGAACACAGATACGCAGTATTTT
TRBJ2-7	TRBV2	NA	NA	CASSARDKQYF	TGTGCCAGCAGTGCCAGGGATAAGCAGTACTTC
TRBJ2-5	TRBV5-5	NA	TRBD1	CASSWAGTGVETQYF	TGTGCCAGCAGCTGGGCCGGGACAGGGGTAGAGACCCAGTACTTC
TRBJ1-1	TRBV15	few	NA	CATSRPLGGYPEAFF	TGTGCCACCAGCAGACCCCTGGGGGGTTACCCTGAAGCTTTCTTT
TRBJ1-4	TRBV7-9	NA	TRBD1	CASSLRQGREEKLFF	TGTGCCAGCAGCCTACGACAGGGGAGGGAGGAAAAACTGTTTTTT
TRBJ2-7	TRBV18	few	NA	CASSPEGWSYEQYF	TGTGCCAGCTCACCTGAGGGGTGGTCCTACGAGCAGTACTTC
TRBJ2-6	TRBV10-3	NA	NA	CAISDIGRSASGANVLTF	TGTGCCATCAGTGATATCGGACGGAGCGCATCTGGGGCCAACGTCCTGACTTTC
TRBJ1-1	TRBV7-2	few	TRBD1	CASSLAPGQVSTEAFF	TGTGCCAGCAGCTTAGCCCCGGGACAGGTGAGCACTGAAGCTTTCTTT
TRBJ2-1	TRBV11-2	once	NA	CASSLDRRLYEQFF	TGTGCCAGCAGCTTAGATCGGAGGTTGTATGAGCAGTTCTTC
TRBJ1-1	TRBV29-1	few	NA	CSVEGLGVRGAFF	TGCAGCGTTGAAGGTCTAGGGGTAAGAGGAGCTTTCTTT
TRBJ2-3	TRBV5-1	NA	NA	CASSWAQSTDTQYF	TGCGCCAGCAGCTGGGCCCAATCCACAGATACGCAGTATTTT
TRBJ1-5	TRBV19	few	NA	CASSLNVNQPQHF	TGTGCCAGTAGTCTCAACGTTAATCAGCCCCAGCATTTT
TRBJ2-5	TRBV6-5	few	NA	CASSLKETQYF	TGTGCCAGCAGTCTTAAGGAGACCCAGTACTTC
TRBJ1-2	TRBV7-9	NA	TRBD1	CASSLALGQGAGYTF	TGTGCCAGCAGCTTAGCGCTGGGACAGGGGGCCGGCTACACCTTC
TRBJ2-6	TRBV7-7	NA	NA	CASSRDASGANVLTF	TGTGCTAGCAGTAGGGACGCATCTGGGGCCAACGTCCTGACTTTC
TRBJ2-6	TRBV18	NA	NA	CASSPPDSGANVLTF	TGTGCCAGCTCACCACCAGACTCTGGGGCCAACGTCCTGACTTTC